This T cell receptor (beta chain) came from a study of T cells in Graves' hyperthyroidism and ophthalmopathy. Amplified TCR beta CDR3 regions came from RNA transcripts. When the TCR CDR3 underwent first-round RT-PCR, the HTBI primer set was used. MiXCR, applied by TCRdb to the multiplex PCR reads, yields one record per CDR3 protein. The sample yields about 700,000 distinct CDR3 sequences, about 15% seen once. Whole-study results and caveats: The model identified upcoming ophthalmopathy a median approximately 6.4 months ahead of onset. In simple terms, a model built on 13 V-J features told ophthalmopathy apart from stable hyperthyroidism.

This clonotype was counted between two and nine times. Antigen unknown. The CDR3 has 15 amino acids. V lost 3 bases and J lost 4; bases outside the gene matches: 6. Per germline, CDR1 SGHRS and CDR2 YFSETQ. Diagnoses were established using clinical symptoms, serum thyroxine and TRAb, thyroid ultrasound and orbital computed tomography. Cells are PBMCs isolated from 10 ml of fresh blood. Sequenced input: blood. This TCR came from a woman in her late teens or twenties with Graves' hyperthyroidism. This chain links TRBV5-1 with TRBJ2-2; TRBD2 aligns across 7 bases. The CDR3 bases are TGCGCCAGCAGCTGGGAGGGGTTCGGCACCGGGGAGCTGTTTTTT. Translated: CASSWEGFGTGELFF.